One and the same sample provided the 29 T cell receptor beta chains below, sequenced in a study of blood T cell repertoires in COVID-19. TCRdb's copy holds only in-frame clones and misses some; the assay was immunoSEQ multiplex PCR. The data hold about half a million clones, with around nine tenths observed a single time. The sample comprised PBMCs or T cells enriched from blood (not recorded which). The receptors here all came from a woman aged 60-75 years who had recovered from COVID-19.

This chain links TRBV5-1 with TRBJ2-5, with D possibly being TRBD1 (6 bases). The germline CDR1 and CDR2 sequences are SGHRS and YFSETQ. V lost 4 bases to trimming and J lost 5 bases, with 18 bases between them. This CDR3 has 15 residues. Here the CDR3 reads CASSPGTPGRETQYF. The CDR3 DNA sequence: TGCGCCAGCAGCCCCGGGACACCGGGCCGGGAGACCCAGTACTTC.

J is TRBJ2-7 and V is TRBV7-8; 8 nucleotides line up with TRBD1. The CDR3 consists of 16 residues. Germline CDR1 reads SGHVS; CDR2 reads FQNEAQ. With V trimmed by 1 base and J by 0 bases, 5 bases remained unmatched. Here the CDR3 reads CASSLVGTGYSYEQYF. In nucleotides, the CDR3 is TGTGCCAGCAGCTTAGTAGGGACAGGTTACTCCTACGAGCAGTACTTC.

The J gene is TRBJ2-3, the V gene TRBV9, with a weak D call TRBD1 (6 bases). The CDR3 loop spans 15 amino acids. V was trimmed by 3 bases and J by 1 base, leaving 12 bases between them. Germline CDR1 is SGDLS and CDR2 is YYNGEE. CDR3 nucleotide sequence: TGTGCCAGCAGCGGGATGGGGGCCGGCACAGATACGCAGTATTTT. Its translation: CASSGMGAGTDTQYF.

CDR3 nucleotides: TGTGCCAGCTCACCAAGCGGGGCCGCCTCTGGAAACACCATATATTTT. It codes for CASSPSGAASGNTIYF. The chain carries TRBV18 and TRBJ1-3; D perhaps matches TRBD1 (5 bases). Germline values: CDR1 KGHSH, CDR2 LQKENI. V lost 2 bases, J lost 0 bases, and 11 bases lay in between. There are 16 residues in the CDR3.

V and J are TRBV10-3 and TRBJ1-5; 7 bases are a match to TRBD1. Germline assignment: CDR1 ENHRY and CDR2 SYGVKD. The CDR3 totals 13 residues. V lost 7 bases, J lost 5 bases, and 5 bases stayed unmatched. Here the CDR3 DNA reads TGTGCCATCAAGGGGACAGATTATCAGCCCCAGCATTTT. Its translation is CAIKGTDYQPQHF.

This clone was detected a few times. This chain joins TRBV27 and TRBJ2-1, with 11 bases lining up with TRBD2. The junction had 9 bases not matched to a gene; V was cut back by 6 bases and J by 8 bases. From germline, CDR1 is MNHEY and CDR2 SMNVEV (reference sequence). This CDR3 is 15 amino acids long. The CDR3 DNA sequence: TGTGCCAGCAGCTTAGCGGGGGGGCCTTTGGATGAGCAGTTCTTC. The encoded protein is CASSLAGGPLDEQFF.

In nucleotides, the CDR3 is TGTGCCAGTAGTAGCGGGGGCCGTGGGTACAATGAGCAGTTCTTC. Its protein product is CASSSGGRGYNEQFF. V and J are TRBV19 and TRBJ2-1; D may be TRBD2 (7 bases). Germline lookup yields CDR1 LNHDA and CDR2 SQIVND (reference sequence). V lost 4 bases, J lost 4 bases, and 14 bases lay in between. CDR3 length: 15 residues.

The chain has TRBV6-5 and TRBJ1-4, with D unresolved. V lost 8 bases and J lost 4, with 17 bases in between. Germline V gives CDR1 MNHEY, CDR2 SVGAGI. The CDR3 is made up of 15 amino acids. CDR3 sequence reads: CASHEGFQFNEKLFF. In nucleotides, the CDR3 is TGTGCCAGCCATGAGGGATTCCAATTTAATGAAAAACTGTTTTTT.

The chain uses TRBV27 and TRBJ1-2; D remains ambiguous. The CDR3 is made up of 15 amino acids. Germline CDR1 and CDR2: MNHEY and SMNVEV (reference sequence). Trimming removed 5 bases at V and 4 bases at J, with 17 bases between. The CDR3 bases are TGTGCCAGCAGTCGCTCCCCACGCAGTTCCTATGGCTACACCTTC. Protein product: CASSRSPRSSYGYTF.

This clone was picked up one time. The chain couples TRBV5-6 to TRBJ2-7; 7 bases match TRBD1. The CDR3 runs 15 residues. After removal of 1 base from V and 0 bases from J, the junction contained 4 bases not matched to a gene. Germline V gives CDR1 SGHDT, CDR2 YYEEEE. The CDR3 nucleotides are TGTGCCAGCAGCTTGTTGTGGGACAGCTCCTACGAGCAGTACGTC. Residues: CASSLLWDSSYEQYV.

J is TRBJ1-5 and V is TRBV4-1; a possible D gene is TRBD1 (5 bases). Germline lookup yields CDR1 MGHRA and CDR2 YSYEKL. The CDR3 spans 15 residues. Trimming cost V 1 base and J 6 bases, with 13 bases left between them. This chain's CDR3 is CASSQVTARGQPQHF. CDR3 sequence (DNA): TGCGCCAGCAGCCAAGTGACAGCTCGAGGTCAGCCCCAGCATTTT.

The chain uses TRBV4-1 and TRBJ1-4; D ambiguous. The germline V gene has CDR1 MGHRA and CDR2 YSYEKL. This CDR3 comprises 14 residues. V lost 3 bases and J lost 8, with 13 bases in between. The CDR3, as DNA: TGCGCCAGCAGCCAGATGGGTAGAGGGGAAAAACTGTTTTTT. Protein sequence: CASSQMGRGEKLFF.

The chain combines TRBV19 with TRBJ1-5, with a weak D call TRBD1 (6 bases). With 5 bases removed from V and 5 bases from J, the gap between germline ends came to 13 bases. Germline V gene sequence: CDR1 LNHDA, CDR2 SQIVND (reference sequence). The CDR3 length is 14 residues. The CDR3 nucleotides are TGTGCCAGTAGTTGGCAGGGGAGAGATCAGCCCCAGCATTTT. Its protein product is CASSWQGRDQPQHF. The full variable domain, completed using reference TRBV19 and TRBJ1-5, is DGGITQSPKYLFRKEGQNVTLSCEQNLNHDAMYWYRQDPGQGLRLIYYSQIVNDFQKGDIAEGYSVSREKKESFPLTVTSAQKNPTAFYLCASSWQGRDQPQHFGDGTRLSIL.

This sequence joins TRBV7-9 and TRBJ2-2; no reliable D call. Trimming stripped 1 base from V and 3 bases from J, with 12 bases between. The CDR3 covers 16 residues. Germline V gives CDR1 SEHNR, CDR2 FQNEAQ (reference sequence). CDR3 in DNA: TGTGCCAGCAGCTTAGGAAGCAGGCCCGACACCGGGGAGCTGTTTTTT. Amino acid sequence: CASSLGSRPDTGELFF.

The V call is TRBV2, the J call TRBJ2-5; 9 nucleotides agree with TRBD1. Germline assignment: CDR1 SNHLY and CDR2 FYNNEI. This CDR3 has 16 amino acids. V lost 3 bases, J lost 4 bases, and 9 bases stayed unmatched. The CDR3 is CASSEGTQGALETQYF. CDR3 DNA sequence: TGTGCCAGCAGTGAGGGGACACAGGGGGCCTTAGAGACCCAGTACTTC.

This clone was recorded a few times. The rearrangement joins TRBV15 to TRBJ1-2; the D is unclear. Looked up from germline, CDR1 is LNHNV and CDR2 is YYDKDF (reference sequence). This CDR3 is built from 14 residues. V was shortened by 0 bases and J by 8 bases, with 13 bases between the two germline ends. Written as DNA, the CDR3 is TGTGCCACCAGCAGAGATCAACAGAGAATAGGCTACACCTTC. The encoded protein is CATSRDQQRIGYTF.

The genes are TRBV24-1 and TRBJ2-3; D perhaps matches TRBD1 (5 bases). The V gene lost 7 bases and the J gene lost 1 base, with 8 bases spanning the gap. The CDR3 runs to 13 residues. The germline gives CDR1 KGHDR, CDR2 SFDVKD. The CDR3 nucleotides read TGTGCCACCAGGGGGCGCGGCACAGATACGCAGTATTTT. Its translation: CATRGRGTDTQYF.

V usage is TRBV30 and J usage is TRBJ2-6; a weak D match, TRBD2 (6 bases). The CDR3 contains 17 residues. Germline CDR1 is GTSNPN and CDR2 is SVGIG (reference sequence). Trimming pared 6 bases from V and 0 bases from J, leaving 18 bases between. Written as DNA, the CDR3 is TGTGCCTGTAGCCACGGGACTTTCGTCTCTGGGGCCAACGTCCTGACTTTC. Translation: CACSHGTFVSGANVLTF.

This chain links TRBV7-9 with TRBJ1-2; 7 nucleotides align to TRBD1. V lost 5 bases and J lost 0; bases outside the gene matches: 12. Germline CDR1 is SEHNR and CDR2 is FQNEAQ (reference sequence). The CDR3 length is 17 residues. The CDR3, as DNA: TGTGCCAGCAGCCAATCCGAGACAGGGATGGCTAACTATGGCTACACCTTC. As protein: CASSQSETGMANYGYTF.

The chain uses TRBV12-3 or TRBV12-4 and TRBJ2-1, with TRBD2 matching over 16 bases. The CDR3 loop spans 13 amino acids. The J segment lost 16 bases and the V segment lost 5 bases, leaving 5 bases of the junction unmatched. DNA of the CDR3: TGTGCCAGCAGTGTGGGACTAGCGGGGGGGCTTTTCTTC. Encoded protein: CASSVGLAGGLFF.

The V call is TRBV18, the J call TRBJ1-1; TRBD1 matches at 8 bases. CDR1 is KGHSH, CDR2 LQKENI, per germline. The CDR3 spans 15 residues. J gave up 3 bases and V 3 bases, and 6 bases lay outside the gene matches. CDR3 residues: CASSPLPQGDTEAFF. DNA for the CDR3: TGTGCCAGCTCACCCTTGCCACAGGGGGACACTGAAGCTTTCTTT. Full variable domain (rest looked up from reference TRBV18 and TRBJ1-1): NAGVMQNPRHLVRRRGQEARLRCSPMKGHSHVYWYRQLPEEGLKFMVYLQKENIIDESGMPKERFSAEFPKEGPSILRIQQVVRGDSAAYFCASSPLPQGDTEAFFGQGTRLTVV.

The chain carries TRBV2 and TRBJ1-1; 9 bases align to TRBD1. Germline V gene sequence: CDR1 SNHLY, CDR2 FYNNEI. The CDR3 contains 15 residues. With V trimmed by 6 bases and J by 3 bases, 8 bases remained unmatched. CDR3 nucleotides: TGTGCCAGCAGAGCGCCGGGACAGGGTTACACTGAAGCTTTCTTT. Its translation: CASRAPGQGYTEAFF.

The DNA of the CDR3 is TGCGCCAGCGCGACTAGCGCTTGGGAGACCCAGTACTTC. Its translation is CASATSAWETQYF. The chain is built from TRBV4-1 and TRBJ2-5, with TRBD2 identical over 8 bases. In germline, CDR1 is MGHRA, CDR2 YSYEKL. This CDR3 spans 13 amino acids. V was pared by 8 bases and J by 5 bases, with 7 bases of the junction left unmatched.

This clone has just a few counts. The gene calls are TRBV19 and TRBJ1-2; D gene ambiguous. CDR1 is LNHDA and CDR2 is SQIVND in the germline V gene (reference sequence). V was clipped by 3 bases and J by 4 bases, with 24 bases between them. The CDR3 is 18 amino acids. This CDR3 is CASSIAGHRAIYTYGYTF. The CDR3 bases are TGTGCCAGTAGTATCGCGGGCCACCGGGCGATTTATACCTATGGCTACACCTTC.

The gene calls are TRBV19 and TRBJ1-5; perhaps TRBD1 as D (6 bases). The V gene lost 5 bases and the J gene lost 6 bases, with 11 bases spanning the gap. The length of the CDR3 is 13 residues. Germline V gene sequence: CDR1 LNHDA, CDR2 SQIVND (reference sequence). The CDR3 DNA is TGTGCCAGTAGTCCAGGGGCCACTCAGCCCCAGCATTTT. Amino acids: CASSPGATQPQHF.

The chain couples TRBV19 to TRBJ2-2; 8 nucleotides match TRBD2. CDR3 length equals 16 residues. V lost 5 bases, J lost 2 bases, and 7 bases stayed unmatched. From germline, CDR1 is LNHDA and CDR2 SQIVND (reference sequence). The CDR3 is CASSPTGGGNTGELFF. The CDR3 DNA reads TGTGCCAGTAGTCCCACCGGGGGGGGAAACACCGGGGAGCTGTTTTTT.

The V and J genes are TRBV7-2 and TRBJ1-2, with D unresolved. The V and J ends lost 1 base and 1 base respectively, with 7 bases between them. Germline values: CDR1 SGHTA, CDR2 FQGNSA. This CDR3 has 14 residues. The CDR3 coding sequence is TGTGCCAGCAGCTTAGTACAGCTTAACTATGGCTACACCTTC. This encodes CASSLVQLNYGYTF.

This sequence joins TRBV28 and TRBJ1-6; D is uncertain. The CDR3 covers 12 residues. V was pared by 4 bases and J by 9 bases, with 7 bases between. In germline, CDR1 is MDHEN, CDR2 SYDVKM. This CDR3 is CASSSYRSPLHF. The DNA for the CDR3 is TGTGCCAGCAGTTCTTATCGTTCACCCCTCCACTTT.

The rearrangement joins TRBV2 to TRBJ1-2; D gene unclear. The germline V and J ends were trimmed by 6 bases and 7 bases, with 9 bases remaining between them. Per the germline V gene, CDR1 is SNHLY and CDR2 is FYNNEI. This CDR3 is built from 11 residues. The CDR3: CASREESGYTF. CDR3 nucleotides: TGTGCCAGCAGGGAGGAATCTGGCTACACCTTC.